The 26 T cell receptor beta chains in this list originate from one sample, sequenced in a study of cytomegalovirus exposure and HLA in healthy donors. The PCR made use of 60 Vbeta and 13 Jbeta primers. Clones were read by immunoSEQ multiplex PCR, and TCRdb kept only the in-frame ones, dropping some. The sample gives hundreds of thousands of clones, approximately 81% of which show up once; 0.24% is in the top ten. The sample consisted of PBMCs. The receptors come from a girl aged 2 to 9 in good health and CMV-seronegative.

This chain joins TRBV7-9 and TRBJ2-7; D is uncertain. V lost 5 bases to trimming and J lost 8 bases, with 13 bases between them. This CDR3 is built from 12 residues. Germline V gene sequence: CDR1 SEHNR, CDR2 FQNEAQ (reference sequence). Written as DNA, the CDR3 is TGTGCCAGCAGCCCCCTTAGTCCGCAGCAGTACTTC. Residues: CASSPLSPQQYF.

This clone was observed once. The CDR3 is CASSPGLAGATDTQYF. The CDR3 coding sequence is TGTGCCAGCAGCCCGGGACTAGCGGGGGCCACAGATACGCAGTATTTT. The chain has TRBV7-6 and TRBJ2-3; 14 bases match TRBD2. V lost 5 bases to trimming and J lost 2 bases; unmatched junction nucleotides: 3. The CDR3 contains 16 residues. The V gene's germline CDR1 is SGHVS and CDR2 FNYEAQ.

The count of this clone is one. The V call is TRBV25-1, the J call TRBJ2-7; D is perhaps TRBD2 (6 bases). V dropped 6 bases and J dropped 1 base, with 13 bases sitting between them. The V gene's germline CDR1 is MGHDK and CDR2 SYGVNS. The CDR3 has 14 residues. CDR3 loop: CASRGGGGSYEQYF. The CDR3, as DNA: TGTGCCAGCAGGGGGGGAGGAGGGTCCTACGAGCAGTACTTC.

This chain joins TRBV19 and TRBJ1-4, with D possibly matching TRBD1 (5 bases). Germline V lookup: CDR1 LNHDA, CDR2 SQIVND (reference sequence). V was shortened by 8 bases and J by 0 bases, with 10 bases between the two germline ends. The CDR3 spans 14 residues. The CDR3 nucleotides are TGTGCCAGTCGGGCGGGGGCAACTAATGAAAAACTGTTTTTT. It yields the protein CASRAGATNEKLFF. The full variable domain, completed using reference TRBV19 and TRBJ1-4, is DGGITQSPKYLFRKEGQNVTLSCEQNLNHDAMYWYRQDPGQGLRLIYYSQIVNDFQKGDIAEGYSVSREKKESFPLTVTSAQKNPTAFYLCASRAGATNEKLFFGSGTQLSVL.

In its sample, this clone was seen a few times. The CDR3 coding sequence is TGTGCCAGTACCCTGGGGGCCTCGCAGTATTTT. Translation: CASTLGASQYF. The V gene is TRBV19, the J gene TRBJ2-3; TRBD1 might be the D (6 bases). This CDR3 has 11 residues. Trimming removed 7 bases at V and 10 bases at J, with 12 bases between. In germline, CDR1 is LNHDA, CDR2 SQIVND (reference sequence).

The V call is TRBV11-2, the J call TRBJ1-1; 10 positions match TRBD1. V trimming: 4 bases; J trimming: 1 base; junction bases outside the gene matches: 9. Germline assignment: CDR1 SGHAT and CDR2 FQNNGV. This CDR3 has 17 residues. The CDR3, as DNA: TGTGCCAGCAGCTCTCGGGACAGGGGTCAAGCGAACACTGAAGCTTTCTTT. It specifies CASSSRDRGQANTEAFF.

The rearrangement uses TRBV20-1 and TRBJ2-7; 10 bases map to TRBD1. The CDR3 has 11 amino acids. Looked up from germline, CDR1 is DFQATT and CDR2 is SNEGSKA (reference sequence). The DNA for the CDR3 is TGCAGCGGACAGGGGGCCTACGAGCAGTACTTC. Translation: CSGQGAYEQYF.

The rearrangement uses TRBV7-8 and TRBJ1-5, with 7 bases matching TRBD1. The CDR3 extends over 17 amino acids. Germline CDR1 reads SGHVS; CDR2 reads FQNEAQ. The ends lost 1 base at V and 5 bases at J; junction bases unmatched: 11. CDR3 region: CASSLVGTASYHQPQHF. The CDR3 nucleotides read TGTGCCAGCAGCTTAGTCGGGACAGCTTCCTACCATCAGCCCCAGCATTTT.

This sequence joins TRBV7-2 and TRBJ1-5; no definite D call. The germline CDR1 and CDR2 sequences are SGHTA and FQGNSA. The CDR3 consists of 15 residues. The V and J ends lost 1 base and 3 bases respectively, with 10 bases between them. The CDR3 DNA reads TGTGCCAGCAGCTTAGTGGGAGGGAACAATCAGCCCCAGCATTTT. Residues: CASSLVGGNNQPQHF. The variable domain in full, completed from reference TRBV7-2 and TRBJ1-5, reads GAGVSQSPSNKVTEKGKDVELRCDPISGHTALYWYRQSLGQGLEFLIYFQGNSAPDKSGLPSDRFSAERTGGSVSTLTIQRTQQEDSAVYLCASSLVGGNNQPQHFGDGTRLSIL.

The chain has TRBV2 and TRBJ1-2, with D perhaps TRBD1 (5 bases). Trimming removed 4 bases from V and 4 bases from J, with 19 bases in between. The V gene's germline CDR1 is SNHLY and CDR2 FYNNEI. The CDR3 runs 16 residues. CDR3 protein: CASSGEADSTGYGYTF. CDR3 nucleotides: TGTGCCAGCAGTGGGGAAGCCGATTCAACAGGCTATGGCTACACCTTC.

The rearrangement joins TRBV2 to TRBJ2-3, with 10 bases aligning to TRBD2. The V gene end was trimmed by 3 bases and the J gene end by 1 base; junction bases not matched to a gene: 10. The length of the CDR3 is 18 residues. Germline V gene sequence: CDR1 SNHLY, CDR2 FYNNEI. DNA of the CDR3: TGTGCCAGCAGTGAGACCCCTCGGCTAGCGGGGGGCACAGATACGCAGTATTTT. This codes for CASSETPRLAGGTDTQYF.

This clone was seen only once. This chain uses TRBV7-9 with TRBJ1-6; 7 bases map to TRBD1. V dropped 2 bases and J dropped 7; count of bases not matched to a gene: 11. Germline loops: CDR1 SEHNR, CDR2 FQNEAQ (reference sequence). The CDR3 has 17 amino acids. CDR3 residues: CASSLRGFGQVNSPLHF. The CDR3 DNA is TGTGCCAGCAGCTTAAGGGGTTTCGGACAGGTGAATTCACCCCTCCACTTT.

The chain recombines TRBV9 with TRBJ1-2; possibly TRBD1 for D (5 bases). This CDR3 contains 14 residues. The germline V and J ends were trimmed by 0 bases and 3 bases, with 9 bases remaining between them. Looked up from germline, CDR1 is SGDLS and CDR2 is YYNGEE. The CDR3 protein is CASSVEGRDYGYTF. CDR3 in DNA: TGTGCCAGCAGCGTAGAGGGCAGGGACTATGGCTACACCTTC.

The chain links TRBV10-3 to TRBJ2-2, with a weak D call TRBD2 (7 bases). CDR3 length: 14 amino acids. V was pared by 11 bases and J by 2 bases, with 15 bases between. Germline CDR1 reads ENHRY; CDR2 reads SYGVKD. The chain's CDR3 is CASTGGPNTGELFF. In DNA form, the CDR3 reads TGTGCCTCAACCGGGGGGCCCAACACCGGGGAGCTGTTTTTT.

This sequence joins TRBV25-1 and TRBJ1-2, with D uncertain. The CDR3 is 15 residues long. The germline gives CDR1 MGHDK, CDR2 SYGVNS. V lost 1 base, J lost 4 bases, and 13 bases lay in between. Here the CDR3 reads CASSESVEPLYGYTF. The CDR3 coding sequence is TGTGCCAGCAGTGAATCAGTGGAGCCTCTCTATGGCTACACCTTC.

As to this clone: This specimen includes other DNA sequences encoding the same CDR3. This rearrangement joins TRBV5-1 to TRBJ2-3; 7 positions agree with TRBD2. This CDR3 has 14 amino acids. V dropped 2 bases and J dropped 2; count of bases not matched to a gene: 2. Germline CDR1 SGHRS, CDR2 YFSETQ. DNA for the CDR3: TGCGCCAGCAGCTTAGCGGGACCCACAGATACGCAGTATTTT. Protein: CASSLAGPTDTQYF.

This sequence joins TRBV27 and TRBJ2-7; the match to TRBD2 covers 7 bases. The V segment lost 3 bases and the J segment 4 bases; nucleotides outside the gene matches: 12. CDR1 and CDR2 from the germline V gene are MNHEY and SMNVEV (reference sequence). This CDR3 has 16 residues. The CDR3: CASSFRSGEGTYEQYF. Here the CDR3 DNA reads TGTGCCAGCAGTTTCCGCTCGGGGGAGGGGACTTACGAGCAGTACTTC.

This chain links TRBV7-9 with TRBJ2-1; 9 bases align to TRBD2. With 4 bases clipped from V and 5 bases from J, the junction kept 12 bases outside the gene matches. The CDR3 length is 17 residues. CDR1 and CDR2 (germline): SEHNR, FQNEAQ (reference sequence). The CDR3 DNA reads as TGTGCCAGCAGCTCCCCCTGGGAGCGGGAGGTAAACAATGAGCAGTTCTTC. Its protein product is CASSSPWEREVNNEQFF.

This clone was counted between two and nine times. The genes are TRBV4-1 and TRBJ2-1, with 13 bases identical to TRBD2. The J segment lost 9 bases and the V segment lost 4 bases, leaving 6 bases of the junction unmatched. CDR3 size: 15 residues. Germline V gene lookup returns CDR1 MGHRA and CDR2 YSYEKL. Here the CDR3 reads CASSLLAGGPIEQFF. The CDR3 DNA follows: TGCGCCAGCAGCCTACTAGCGGGGGGGCCTATTGAGCAGTTCTTC.

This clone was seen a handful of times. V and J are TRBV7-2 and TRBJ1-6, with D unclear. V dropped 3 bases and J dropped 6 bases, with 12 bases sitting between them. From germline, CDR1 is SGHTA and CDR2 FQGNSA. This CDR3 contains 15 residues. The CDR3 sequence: CASSLGRSPNSPLHF. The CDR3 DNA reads TGTGCCAGCAGCTTGGGCAGGTCCCCTAATTCACCCCTCCACTTT.

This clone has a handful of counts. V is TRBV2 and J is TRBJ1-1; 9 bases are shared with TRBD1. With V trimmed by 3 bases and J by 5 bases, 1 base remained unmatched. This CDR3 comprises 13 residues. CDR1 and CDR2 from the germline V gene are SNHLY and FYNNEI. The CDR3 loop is CASSDDRGTEAFF. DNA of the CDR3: TGTGCCAGCAGTGATGACAGGGGGACTGAAGCTTTCTTT. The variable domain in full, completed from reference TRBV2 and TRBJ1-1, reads EPEVTQTPSHQVTQMGQEVILRCVPISNHLYFYWYRQILGQKVEFLVSFYNNEISEKSEIFDDQFSVERPDGSNFTLKIRSTKLEDSAMYFCASSDDRGTEAFFGQGTRLTVV.

In DNA form, the CDR3 reads TGTGCCAGTAGTATAGGAAGCGGAGGCACAGATACGCAGTATTTT. It codes for CASSIGSGGTDTQYF. This chain joins TRBV19 and TRBJ2-3; possibly TRBD2 for D (5 bases). Per germline, CDR1 LNHDA and CDR2 SQIVND (reference sequence). Trimming removed 1 base from V and 1 base from J, with 9 bases in between. The CDR3 contains 15 residues. Looking up the rest from reference TRBV19 and TRBJ2-3 gives the full variable domain: DGGITQSPKYLFRKEGQNVTLSCEQNLNHDAMYWYRQDPGQGLRLIYYSQIVNDFQKGDIAEGYSVSREKKESFPLTVTSAQKNPTAFYLCASSIGSGGTDTQYFGPGTRLTVL.

The CDR3 protein is CASSLLQGPVGELFF. The CDR3 DNA reads TGTGCCAGCAGCTTACTTCAGGGGCCGGTCGGGGAGCTGTTTTTT. This rearrangement joins TRBV7-8 to TRBJ2-2, with D perhaps matching TRBD1 (6 bases). The CDR3 consists of 15 residues. Looked up from germline, CDR1 is SGHVS and CDR2 is FQNEAQ. Trimming took 2 bases from V and 7 from J, leaving 14 bases between them.

The CDR3 loop is CASSSRQGRVTEAFF. CDR3 coding DNA: TGTGCCAGCAGCTCCCGACAGGGCCGTGTCACTGAAGCTTTCTTT. The chain is built from TRBV7-8 and TRBJ1-1; TRBD1 matches at 7 bases. The germline CDR1 and CDR2 sequences are SGHVS and FQNEAQ. J lost 4 bases, V lost 4 bases, and 9 bases had no gene match. The CDR3 covers 15 residues.

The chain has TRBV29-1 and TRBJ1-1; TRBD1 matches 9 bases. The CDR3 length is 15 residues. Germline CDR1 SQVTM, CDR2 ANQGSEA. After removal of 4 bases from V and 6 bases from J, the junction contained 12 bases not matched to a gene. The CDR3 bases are TGCAGCGTTGGGGGGGGGACAGGGAAGGGGCCTGAAGCTTTCTTT. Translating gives CSVGGGTGKGPEAFF.

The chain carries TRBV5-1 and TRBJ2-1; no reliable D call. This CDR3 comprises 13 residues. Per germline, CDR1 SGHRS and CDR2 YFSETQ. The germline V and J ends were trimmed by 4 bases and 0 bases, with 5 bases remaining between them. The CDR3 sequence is CASSASSYNEQFF. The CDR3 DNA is TGCGCCAGCAGCGCTAGCTCCTACAATGAGCAGTTCTTC. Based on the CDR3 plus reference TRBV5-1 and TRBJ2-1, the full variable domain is KAGVTQTPRYLIKTRGQQVTLSCSPISGHRSVSWYQQTPGQGLQFLFEYFSETQRNKGNFPGRFSGRQFSNSRSEMNVSTLELGDSALYLCASSASSYNEQFFGPGTRLTVL.